This T cell receptor (beta chain) stems from a study of cytomegalovirus exposure and HLA in healthy donors. The ends were cut back, 2 bases at V and 4 bases at J, with 5 bases in the middle. Germline values: CDR1 SEHNR, CDR2 FQNEAQ (reference sequence). CDR3 size: 12 residues. In regard to this clone: Its antigen is unidentified.

Nominally healthy donors provided the samples, though records likely missed some immune exposures. General observations from the study: Based on reports, TCR beta sequences accurately predicted HLA-A and HLA-B alleles for most subjects.

60 Vbeta and 13 Jbeta primers were used in PCR. Profiling relied on immunoSEQ multiplex PCR, and the TCRdb table lists in-frame clones only, not all of them. The sample gives approximately 200,000 clones, 75% to 85% of which show up once; 2.1% is in the top ten. Sequencing used PBMCs. The rearrangement uses TRBV7-9 and TRBJ1-2; no firm D call. The receptor comes from a young woman in good health and CMV-seropositive. The CDR3 sequence is CASSLSGYGYTF. CDR3 DNA: TGTGCCAGCAGCTTATCGGGCTATGGCTACACCTTC.